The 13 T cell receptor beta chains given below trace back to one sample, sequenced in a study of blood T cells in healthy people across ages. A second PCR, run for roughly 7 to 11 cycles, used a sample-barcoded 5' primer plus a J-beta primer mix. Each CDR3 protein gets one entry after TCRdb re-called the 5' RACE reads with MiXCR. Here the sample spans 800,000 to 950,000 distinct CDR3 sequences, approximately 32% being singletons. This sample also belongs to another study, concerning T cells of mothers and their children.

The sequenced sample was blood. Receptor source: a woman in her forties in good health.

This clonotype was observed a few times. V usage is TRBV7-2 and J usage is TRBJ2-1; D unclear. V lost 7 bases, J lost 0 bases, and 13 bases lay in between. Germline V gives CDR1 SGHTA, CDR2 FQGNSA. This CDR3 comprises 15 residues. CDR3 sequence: CASTETPSSYNEQFF. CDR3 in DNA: TGTGCCAGCACGGAGACACCGAGCTCCTACAATGAGCAGTTCTTC.

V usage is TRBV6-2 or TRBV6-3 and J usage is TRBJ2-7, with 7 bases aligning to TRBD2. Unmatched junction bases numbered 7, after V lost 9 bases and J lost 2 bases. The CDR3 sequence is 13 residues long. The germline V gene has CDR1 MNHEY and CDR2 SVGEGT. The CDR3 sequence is CASKEGTTYEQYF. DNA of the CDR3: TGTGCCAGTAAAGAAGGGACTACCTACGAGCAGTACTTC.

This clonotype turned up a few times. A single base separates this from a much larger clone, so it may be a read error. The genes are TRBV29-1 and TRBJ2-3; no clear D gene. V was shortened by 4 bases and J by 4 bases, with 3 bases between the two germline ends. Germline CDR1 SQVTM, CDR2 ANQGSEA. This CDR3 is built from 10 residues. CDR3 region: CSVGADTQYF. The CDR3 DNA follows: TGCAGCGTTGGGGCAGATACGCAGTATTTT.

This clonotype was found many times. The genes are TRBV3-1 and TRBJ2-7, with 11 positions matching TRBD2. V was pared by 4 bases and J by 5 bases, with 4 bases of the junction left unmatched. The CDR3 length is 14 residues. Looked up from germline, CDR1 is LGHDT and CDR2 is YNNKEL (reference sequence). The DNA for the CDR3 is TGTGCCAGCAGCCCTACTAGCGGGGGCAACGAGCAGTACTTC. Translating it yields CASSPTSGGNEQYF.

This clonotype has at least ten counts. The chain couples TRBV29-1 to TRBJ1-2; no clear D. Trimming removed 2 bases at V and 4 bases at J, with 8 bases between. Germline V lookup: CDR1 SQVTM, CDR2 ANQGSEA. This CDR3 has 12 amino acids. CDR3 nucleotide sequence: TGCAGCGTTGAATCCGATTCCTATGGCTACACCTTC. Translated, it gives CSVESDSYGYTF.

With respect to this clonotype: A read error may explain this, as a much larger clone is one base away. The CDR3 DNA sequence: TGTGCCAGCAGTAATCGCGTGGGGTATTCCTACGAGCAGTACTTC. Translated, it gives CASSNRVGYSYEQYF. The chain links TRBV12-3 or TRBV12-4 to TRBJ2-7; D is ambiguous. Trimming removed 5 bases from V and 1 base from J, with 15 bases in between. This CDR3 has 15 amino acids.

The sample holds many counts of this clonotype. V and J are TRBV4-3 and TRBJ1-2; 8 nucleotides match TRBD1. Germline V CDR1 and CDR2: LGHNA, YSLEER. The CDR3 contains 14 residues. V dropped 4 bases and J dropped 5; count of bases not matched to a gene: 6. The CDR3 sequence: CASSPGQGSYGYTF. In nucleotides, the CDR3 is TGCGCCAGCAGCCCCGGACAGGGATCATATGGCTACACCTTC.

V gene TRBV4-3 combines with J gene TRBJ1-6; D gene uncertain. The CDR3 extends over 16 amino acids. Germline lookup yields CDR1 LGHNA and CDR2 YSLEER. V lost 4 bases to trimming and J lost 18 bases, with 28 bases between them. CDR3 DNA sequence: TGCGCCAGCAGCCCCCGATTGAGGCAGGCTGATTCATCCCCCCACTTT. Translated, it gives CASSPRLRQADSSPHF.

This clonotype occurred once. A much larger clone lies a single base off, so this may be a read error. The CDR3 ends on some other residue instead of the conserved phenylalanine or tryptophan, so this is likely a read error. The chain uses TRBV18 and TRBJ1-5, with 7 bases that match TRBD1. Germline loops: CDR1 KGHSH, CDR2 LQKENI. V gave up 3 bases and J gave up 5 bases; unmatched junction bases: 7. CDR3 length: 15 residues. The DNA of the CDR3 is TGTGCCAGCTCACCCCGAAGGGGGCTGGATCAGCCCCAGCATTTG. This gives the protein CASSPRRGLDQPQHL.

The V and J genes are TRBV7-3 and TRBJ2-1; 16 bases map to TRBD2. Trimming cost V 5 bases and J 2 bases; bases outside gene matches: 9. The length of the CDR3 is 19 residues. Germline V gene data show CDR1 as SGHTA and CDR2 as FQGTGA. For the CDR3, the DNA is TGTGCCAGCAGCCCAGGGGGACTAGCGGGGGGGGCCCCCTACAATGAGCAGTTCTTC. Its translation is CASSPGGLAGGAPYNEQFF.

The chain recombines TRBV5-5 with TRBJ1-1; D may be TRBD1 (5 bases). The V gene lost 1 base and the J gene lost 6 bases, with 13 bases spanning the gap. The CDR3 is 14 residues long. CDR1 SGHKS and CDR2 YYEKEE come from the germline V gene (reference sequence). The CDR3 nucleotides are TGTGCCAGCAGCTTGCAGGGATTAAGGCCTGAAGCTTTCTTT. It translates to CASSLQGLRPEAFF. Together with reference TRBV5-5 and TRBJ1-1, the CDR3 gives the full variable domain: DAGVTQSPTHLIKTRGQQVTLRCSPISGHKSVSWYQQVLGQGPQFIFQYYEKEERGRGNFPDRFSARQFPNYSSELNVNALLLGDSALYLCASSLQGLRPEAFFGQGTRLTVV.

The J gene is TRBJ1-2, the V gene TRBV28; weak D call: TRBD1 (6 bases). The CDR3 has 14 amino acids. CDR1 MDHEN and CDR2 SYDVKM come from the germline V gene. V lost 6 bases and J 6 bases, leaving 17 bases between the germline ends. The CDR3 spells CASSGGGQGNGYTF. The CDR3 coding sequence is TGTGCCAGCAGCGGGGGGGGGCAGGGGAATGGCTACACCTTC.

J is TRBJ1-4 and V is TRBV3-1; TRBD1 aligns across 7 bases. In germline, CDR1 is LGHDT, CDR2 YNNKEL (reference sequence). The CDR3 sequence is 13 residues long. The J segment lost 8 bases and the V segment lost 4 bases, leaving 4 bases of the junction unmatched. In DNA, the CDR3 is TGTGCCAGCAGCCGACAGGGTGCCGAAAAACTGTTTTTT. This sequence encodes CASSRQGAEKLFF. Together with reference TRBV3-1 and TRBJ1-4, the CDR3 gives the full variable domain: DTAVSQTPKYLVTQMGNDKSIKCEQNLGHDTMYWYKQDSKKFLKIMFSYNNKELIINETVPNRFSPKSPDKAHLNLHINSLELGDSAVYFCASSRQGAEKLFFGSGTQLSVL.